This T cell receptor beta chain was sequenced during a study of blood T cell repertoires in COVID-19. The CDR3 sequence is 16 residues long. The V gene end was trimmed by 1 base and the J gene end by 7 bases; junction bases not matched to a gene: 5. Germline lookup yields CDR1 SGHNT and CDR2 YENEEA. Using immunoSEQ multiplex PCR, the repertoire was profiled, and TCRdb retains in-frame clones only, with some absent. In the table there are 270,000 or so clones, approximately 77% of which are singletons. The TCR was taken from a woman under 30 with acute or convalescent COVID-19. Sample: peripheral blood. The chain joins TRBV11-3 to TRBJ2-1; TRBD2 agrees at 12 bases. CDR3 coding DNA: TGTGCCAGCAGCTTAGCTAGCGGGAGGGGGGGAAATGAGCAGTTCTTC. Translating it yields CASSLASGRGGNEQFF.